Below are 8 T cell receptor beta chains sequenced from a single sample in a study of blood T cell repertoires in COVID-19. Some clones are missing from TCRdb's copy, which holds only in-frame ones; the method was immunoSEQ multiplex PCR. In the table there are about 110,000 clones, roughly 84% of which are singletons. Specimen: peripheral blood. All receptors derive from a woman in her sixties or seventies with acute or convalescent COVID-19.

This clone was detected only once. J is TRBJ1-2 and V is TRBV19; perhaps TRBD1 as D (5 bases). The CDR3 has 13 residues. Germline V gene lookup returns CDR1 LNHDA and CDR2 SQIVND (reference sequence). Trimming removed 3 bases from V and 5 bases from J, with 10 bases in between. CDR3 DNA sequence: TGTGCCAGTAGTATCAGCGGGGGATATGGCTACACCTTC. Amino acids: CASSISGGYGYTF.

The chain employs TRBV10-3 and TRBJ1-1; 8 positions match TRBD1. Germline trimming cut 7 bases from V and 3 bases from J; bases unmatched to any gene: 1. The CDR3 extends over 12 amino acids. CDR1 is ENHRY, CDR2 SYGVKD, per germline. CDR3 DNA sequence: TGTGCCATCAAACAGGGGGACACTGAAGCTTTCTTT. It specifies CAIKQGDTEAFF.

This sequence joins TRBV10-1 and TRBJ1-1; D perhaps matches TRBD1 (5 bases). The CDR3 consists of 16 residues. Trimming shortened V by 0 bases and J by 1 base, and 12 bases separated the two germline ends. Germline loops: CDR1 WNHNN, CDR2 SYGVQD (reference sequence). This chain's CDR3 is CASSESRYRPNTEAFF. Written as DNA, the CDR3 is TGCGCCAGCAGTGAGTCGCGGTACAGGCCGAACACTGAAGCTTTCTTT.

V gene TRBV2 combines with J gene TRBJ2-5; D remains unclear. CDR3 size: 16 residues. V was clipped by 7 bases and J by 5 bases, with 23 bases between them. Germline V CDR1 and CDR2: SNHLY, FYNNEI. CDR3 region: CASNPNSPVPRETQYF. In DNA, the CDR3 is TGTGCCAGCAATCCCAACAGTCCCGTTCCAAGGGAGACCCAGTACTTC. Looking up the rest from reference TRBV2 and TRBJ2-5 gives the full variable domain: EPEVTQTPSHQVTQMGQEVILRCVPISNHLYFYWYRQILGQKVEFLVSFYNNEISEKSEIFDDQFSVERPDGSNFTLKIRSTKLEDSAMYFCASNPNSPVPRETQYFGPGTRLLVL.

V usage is TRBV29-1 and J usage is TRBJ1-2; D remains ambiguous. CDR1 is SQVTM, CDR2 ANQGSEA, per germline. The germline V and J ends were trimmed by 3 bases and 8 bases, with 13 bases remaining between them. The CDR3 has 12 residues. CDR3 loop: CSVEAESKGYTF. CDR3 sequence (DNA): TGCAGCGTTGAGGCGGAGTCTAAAGGCTACACCTTC.

The V gene is TRBV5-6, the J gene TRBJ1-6; the D gene is possibly TRBD1 (6 bases). Germline CDR1 reads SGHDT; CDR2 reads YYEEEE. The V gene lost 0 bases and the J gene lost 7 bases, with 17 bases spanning the gap. The CDR3 is made up of 17 amino acids. The CDR3 coding sequence is TGTGCCAGCAGCTTGGCTCCCGGGGGGGGGCAGAATTCACCCCTCCACTTT. It yields the protein CASSLAPGGGQNSPLHF.

This chain uses TRBV6-5 with TRBJ2-5; 7 bases line up with TRBD2. The CDR3 is 13 amino acids. V was clipped by 4 bases and J by 5 bases; unmatched bases: 4. CDR1 is MNHEY, CDR2 SVGAGI, per germline. Here the CDR3 DNA reads TGTGCCAGCAGTTGGACTAGTCTGGAGACCCAGTACTTC. Protein: CASSWTSLETQYF.

The chain couples TRBV10-3 to TRBJ1-1, with a possible D match to TRBD1 (5 bases). Trimming took off 7 bases at V and 1 base at J, with 13 bases between the two ends. Looked up from germline, CDR1 is ENHRY and CDR2 is SYGVKD. CDR3 length equals 14 residues. The CDR3, as DNA: TGTGCCATCATGGGTCCAGGGCCGAACACTGAAGCTTTCTTT. This encodes CAIMGPGPNTEAFF.